This TCR beta chain is drawn from a study of cytomegalovirus exposure and HLA in healthy donors. Vbeta (60) and Jbeta (13) primers were used in the PCR. The table came from immunoSEQ multiplex PCR; TCRdb's copy has only in-frame clones and leaves some out. This listing includes tens of thousands of clones. This clonotype was sampled from a man aged 35-49 years in good health and CMV-seropositive. Sequenced material: PBMCs.

In DNA form, the CDR3 reads TGTGCCAGCAGTCCTGACATCTCTGGAAACACCATATATTTT. Its protein product is CASSPDISGNTIYF. The chain uses TRBV6-5 and TRBJ1-3; D call uncertain. Trimming shortened V by 5 bases and J by 0 bases, and 8 bases separated the two germline ends. Germline V gene sequence: CDR1 MNHEY, CDR2 SVGAGI. The CDR3 sequence is 14 residues long.